The subject of this entry is one T cell receptor beta chain. Antigen: not known. The data belong to a study of cytomegalovirus exposure and HLA in healthy donors. Whole-study findings and limits: Across donors, presence/absence analyses took sequencing depth to be roughly uniform.

This CDR3 has 16 residues. Vbeta (60) and Jbeta (13) primers were used in the PCR. Here immunoSEQ multiplex PCR was the method, and the copy in TCRdb shows in-frame clones only, minus some. The table includes 100,000 to 150,000 clones, roughly 78% detected once. Donors in the study were healthy people who gave bone marrow. The receptor's source is a woman aged 35 to 49 in good health and CMV-seronegative. The rearrangement joins TRBV12-1 to TRBJ2-3; the D call of TRBD2 is as the table states it, not checked on the DNA. TRBV12-1 is a pseudogene. The sequenced sample consisted of PBMCs. DNA of the CDR3: TGTGCCAGCAGCTCCAGGACTAGCGGCTGCACAGATACGCAGTATTTT. Residues: CASSSRTSGCTDTQYF.